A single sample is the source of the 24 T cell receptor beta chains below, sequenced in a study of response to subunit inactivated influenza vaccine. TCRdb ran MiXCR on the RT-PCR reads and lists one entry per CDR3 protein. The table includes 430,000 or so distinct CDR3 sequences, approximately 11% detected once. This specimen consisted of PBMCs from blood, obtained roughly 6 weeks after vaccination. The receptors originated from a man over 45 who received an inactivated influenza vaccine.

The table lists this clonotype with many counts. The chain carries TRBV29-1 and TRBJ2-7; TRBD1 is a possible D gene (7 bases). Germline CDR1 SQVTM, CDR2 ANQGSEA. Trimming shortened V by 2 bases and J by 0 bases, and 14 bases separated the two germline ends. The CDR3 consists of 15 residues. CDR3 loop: CSVERAGQSSYEQYF. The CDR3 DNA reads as TGCAGCGTTGAACGGGCGGGACAGAGCTCCTACGAGCAGTACTTC.

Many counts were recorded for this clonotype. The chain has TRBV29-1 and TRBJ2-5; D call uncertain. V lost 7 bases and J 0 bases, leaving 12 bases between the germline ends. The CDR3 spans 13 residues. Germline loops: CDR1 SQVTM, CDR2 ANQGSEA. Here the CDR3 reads CSAADKNQETQYF. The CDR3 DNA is TGCAGCGCCGCCGACAAGAACCAAGAGACCCAGTACTTC.

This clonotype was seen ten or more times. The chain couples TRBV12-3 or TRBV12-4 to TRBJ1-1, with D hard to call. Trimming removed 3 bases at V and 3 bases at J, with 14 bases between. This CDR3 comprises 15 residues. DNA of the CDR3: TGTGCCAGCAGTTTGTTTAAGGCTAGGGACACTGAAGCTTTCTTT. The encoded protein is CASSLFKARDTEAFF.

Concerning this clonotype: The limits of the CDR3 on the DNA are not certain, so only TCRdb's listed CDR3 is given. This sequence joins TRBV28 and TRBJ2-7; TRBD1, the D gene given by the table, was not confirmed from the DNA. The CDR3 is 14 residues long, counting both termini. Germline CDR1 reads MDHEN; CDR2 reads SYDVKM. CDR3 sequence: CASSLRARVYEQYF.

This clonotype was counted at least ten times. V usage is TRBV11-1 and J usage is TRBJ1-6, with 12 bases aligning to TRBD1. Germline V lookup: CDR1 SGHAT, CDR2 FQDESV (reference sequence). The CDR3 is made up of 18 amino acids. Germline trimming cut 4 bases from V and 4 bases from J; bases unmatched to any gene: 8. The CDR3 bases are TGTGCCAGCAGCTCTACCCCGGGACAGGGGGCGTATAATTCACCCCTCCACTTT. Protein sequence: CASSSTPGQGAYNSPLHF.

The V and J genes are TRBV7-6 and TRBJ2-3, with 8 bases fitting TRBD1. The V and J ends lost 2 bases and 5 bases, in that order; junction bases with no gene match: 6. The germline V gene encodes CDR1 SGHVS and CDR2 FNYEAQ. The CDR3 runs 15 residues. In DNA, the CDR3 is TGTGCCAGCAGCTTATCAGGGGGCAGGGGAGATACGCAGTATTTT. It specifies CASSLSGGRGDTQYF.

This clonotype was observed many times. In DNA form, the CDR3 reads TGCGCCAGCAGCTTGAATGGCGGGAGCGAGCAGTACTTC. It specifies CASSLNGGSEQYF. V and J are TRBV5-1 and TRBJ2-7, with 7 nucleotides matching TRBD2. The CDR3 has 13 amino acids. V trimming: 1 base; J trimming: 6 bases; junction bases outside the gene matches: 4. In germline, CDR1 is SGHRS, CDR2 YFSETQ.

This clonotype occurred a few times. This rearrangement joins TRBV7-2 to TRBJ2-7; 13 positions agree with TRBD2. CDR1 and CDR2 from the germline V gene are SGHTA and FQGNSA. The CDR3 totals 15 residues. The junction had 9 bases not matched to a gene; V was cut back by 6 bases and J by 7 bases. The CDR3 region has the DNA TGTGCCAGCAGGGGGACTAGCGGGGCCCAAGGAGAGCAGTACTTC. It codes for CASRGTSGAQGEQYF.

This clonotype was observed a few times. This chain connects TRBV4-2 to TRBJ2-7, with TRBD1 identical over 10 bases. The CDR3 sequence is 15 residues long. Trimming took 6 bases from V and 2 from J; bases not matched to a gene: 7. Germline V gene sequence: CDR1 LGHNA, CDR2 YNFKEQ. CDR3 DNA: TGTGCCAGCAGTGGAGGACAGGGGGTTCCCTACGAGCAGTACTTC. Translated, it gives CASSGGQGVPYEQYF.

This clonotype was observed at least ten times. The chain's CDR3 is CASSPQTYEQYF. CDR3 DNA sequence: TGTGCCAGCTCACCACAGACCTACGAGCAGTACTTC. The J gene is TRBJ2-7, the V gene TRBV18; no clear D. Germline V CDR1 and CDR2: KGHSH, LQKENI. The CDR3 runs to 12 residues. Trimming removed 1 base from V and 2 bases from J, with 3 bases in between.

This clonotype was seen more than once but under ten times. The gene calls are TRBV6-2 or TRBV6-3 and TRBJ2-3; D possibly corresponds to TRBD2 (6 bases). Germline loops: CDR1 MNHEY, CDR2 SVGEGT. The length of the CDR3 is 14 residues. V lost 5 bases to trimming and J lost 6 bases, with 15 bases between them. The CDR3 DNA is TGTGCCAGCAGTCTCGGACTATCCTTTGATACGCAGTATTTT. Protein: CASSLGLSFDTQYF.

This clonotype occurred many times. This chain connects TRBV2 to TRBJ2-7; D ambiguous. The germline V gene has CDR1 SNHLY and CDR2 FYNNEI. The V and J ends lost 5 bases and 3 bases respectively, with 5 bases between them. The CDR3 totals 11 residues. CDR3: CASSYIYEQYF. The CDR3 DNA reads TGTGCCAGCAGTTACATCTACGAGCAGTACTTC.

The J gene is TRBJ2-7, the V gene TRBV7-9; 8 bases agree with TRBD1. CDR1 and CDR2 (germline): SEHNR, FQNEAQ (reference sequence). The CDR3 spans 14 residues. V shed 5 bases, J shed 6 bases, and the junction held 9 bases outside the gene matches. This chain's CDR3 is CASSMPGQAGEQYF. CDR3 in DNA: TGTGCCAGCAGCATGCCGGGACAGGCCGGCGAGCAGTACTTC.

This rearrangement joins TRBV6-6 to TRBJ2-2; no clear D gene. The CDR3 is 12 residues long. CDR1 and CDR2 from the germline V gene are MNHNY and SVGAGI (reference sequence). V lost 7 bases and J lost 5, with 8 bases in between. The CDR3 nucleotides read TGTGCCAGCACGGGTTTGACCGGGGAGCTGTTTTTT. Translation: CASTGLTGELFF.

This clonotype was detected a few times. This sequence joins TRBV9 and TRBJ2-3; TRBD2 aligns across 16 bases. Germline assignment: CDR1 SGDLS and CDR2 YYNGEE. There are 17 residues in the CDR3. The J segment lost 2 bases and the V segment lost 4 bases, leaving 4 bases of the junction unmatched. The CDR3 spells CASSPGLAGGITDTQYF. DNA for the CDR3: TGTGCCAGCAGCCCGGGACTAGCGGGAGGGATCACAGATACGCAGTATTTT.

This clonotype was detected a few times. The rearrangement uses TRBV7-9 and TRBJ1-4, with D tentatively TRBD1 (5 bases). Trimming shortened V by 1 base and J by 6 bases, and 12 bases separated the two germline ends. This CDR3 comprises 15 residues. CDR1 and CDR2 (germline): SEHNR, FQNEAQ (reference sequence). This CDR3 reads CASSLVGRGDEKLFF. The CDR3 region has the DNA TGTGCCAGCAGCTTAGTGGGGCGAGGAGATGAAAAACTGTTTTTT. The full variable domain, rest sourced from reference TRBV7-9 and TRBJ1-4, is DTGVSQNPRHKITKRGQNVTFRCDPISEHNRLYWYRQTLGQGPEFLTYFQNEAQLEKSRLLSDRFSAERPKGSFSTLEIQRTEQGDSAMYLCASSLVGRGDEKLFFGSGTQLSVL.

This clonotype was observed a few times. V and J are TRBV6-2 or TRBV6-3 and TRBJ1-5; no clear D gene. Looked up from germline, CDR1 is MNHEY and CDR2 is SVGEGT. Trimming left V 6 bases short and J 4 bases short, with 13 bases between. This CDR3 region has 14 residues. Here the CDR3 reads CASRADGPNQPQHF. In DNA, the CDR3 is TGTGCCAGCAGGGCCGACGGTCCGAATCAGCCCCAGCATTTT.

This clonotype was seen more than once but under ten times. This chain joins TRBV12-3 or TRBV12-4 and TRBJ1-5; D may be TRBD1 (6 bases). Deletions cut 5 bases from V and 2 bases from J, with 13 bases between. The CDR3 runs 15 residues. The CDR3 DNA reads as TGTGCCAGCAGTCCTGACAGGCTACGCAATCAGCCCCAGCATTTT. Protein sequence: CASSPDRLRNQPQHF.

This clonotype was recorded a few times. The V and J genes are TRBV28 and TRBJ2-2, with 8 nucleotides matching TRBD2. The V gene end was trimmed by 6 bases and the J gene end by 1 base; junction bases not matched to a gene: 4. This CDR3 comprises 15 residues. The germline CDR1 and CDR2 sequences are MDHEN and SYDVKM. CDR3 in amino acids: CASRRTSRNTGELFF. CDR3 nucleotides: TGTGCCAGCAGGCGGACTAGCAGGAACACCGGGGAGCTGTTTTTT.

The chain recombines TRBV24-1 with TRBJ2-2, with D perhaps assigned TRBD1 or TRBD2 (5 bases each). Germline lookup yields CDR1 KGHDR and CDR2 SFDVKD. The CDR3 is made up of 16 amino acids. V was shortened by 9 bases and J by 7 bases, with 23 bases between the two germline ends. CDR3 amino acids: CATSPEDLRDGGELFF. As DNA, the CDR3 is TGTGCCACCTCCCCGGAGGACTTAAGGGACGGCGGGGAGCTGTTTTTT.

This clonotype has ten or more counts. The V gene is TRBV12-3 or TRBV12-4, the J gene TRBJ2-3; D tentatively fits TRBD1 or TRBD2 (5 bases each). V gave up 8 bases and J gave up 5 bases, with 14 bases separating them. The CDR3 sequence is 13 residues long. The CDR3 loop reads CASGYGAKDTQYF. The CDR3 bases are TGTGCCAGCGGTTACGGGGCGAAAGATACGCAGTATTTT.

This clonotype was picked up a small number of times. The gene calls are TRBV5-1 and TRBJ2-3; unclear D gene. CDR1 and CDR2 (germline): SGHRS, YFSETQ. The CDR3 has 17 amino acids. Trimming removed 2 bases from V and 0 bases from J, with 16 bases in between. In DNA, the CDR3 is TGCGCCAGCAGCTTCCCGACTCCAGGAAGTAGCACAGATACGCAGTATTTT. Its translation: CASSFPTPGSSTDTQYF.

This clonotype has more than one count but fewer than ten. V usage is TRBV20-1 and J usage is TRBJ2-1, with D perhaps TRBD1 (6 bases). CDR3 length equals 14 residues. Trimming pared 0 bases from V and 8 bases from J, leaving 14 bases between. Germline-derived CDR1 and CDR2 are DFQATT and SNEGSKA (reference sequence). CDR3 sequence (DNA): TGCAGTGCTAGAGACCACAGGGTGTACGATGAGCAGTTCTTC. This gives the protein CSARDHRVYDEQFF.

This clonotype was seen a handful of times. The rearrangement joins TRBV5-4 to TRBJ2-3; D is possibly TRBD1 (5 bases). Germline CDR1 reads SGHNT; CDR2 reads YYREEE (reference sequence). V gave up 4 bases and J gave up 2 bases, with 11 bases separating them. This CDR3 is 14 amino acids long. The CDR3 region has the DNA TGTGCCAGCAGCCTCAGACAGTTCACAGATACGCAGTATTTT. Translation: CASSLRQFTDTQYF.